The sample holds many counts of the clone carrying this T cell receptor beta chain. What it recognizes is unknown. Time point reported: patch test 2, 6 weeks after DPC sensitization. The treatment denotes: therapeutic diphenylcyclopropenone sensitization with weekly scalp DPC. The germline CDR1 and CDR2 sequences are SGHTA and FQGTGA. Trimming left V 3 bases short and J 0 bases short, with 9 bases between. The CDR3 is 15 residues long. Each CDR3 protein gets one entry after TCRdb re-called the RACE reads with MiXCR. The sample carries 110,000 to 150,000 distinct CDR3 sequences, 12% recorded once. These data are taken from a study of human T cells and chemical hapten exposure. The study's findings and limits: Because all patients had alopecia, their immune responses might differ from healthy ones.

This clonotype was sampled from a woman aged 45-59 years with alopecia areata. Some clones in this sample may be carry-over from other donors' samples. V and J are TRBV7-3 and TRBJ2-1, with a possible D match to TRBD2 (6 bases). Sample: whole blood, taken in connection with sensitization to the hapten diphenylcyclopropenone (DPC). For the CDR3, the DNA is TGTGCCAGCAGCTTGACTAGGACCTCCTACAATGAGCAGTTCTTC. This translates into CASSLTRTSYNEQFF.